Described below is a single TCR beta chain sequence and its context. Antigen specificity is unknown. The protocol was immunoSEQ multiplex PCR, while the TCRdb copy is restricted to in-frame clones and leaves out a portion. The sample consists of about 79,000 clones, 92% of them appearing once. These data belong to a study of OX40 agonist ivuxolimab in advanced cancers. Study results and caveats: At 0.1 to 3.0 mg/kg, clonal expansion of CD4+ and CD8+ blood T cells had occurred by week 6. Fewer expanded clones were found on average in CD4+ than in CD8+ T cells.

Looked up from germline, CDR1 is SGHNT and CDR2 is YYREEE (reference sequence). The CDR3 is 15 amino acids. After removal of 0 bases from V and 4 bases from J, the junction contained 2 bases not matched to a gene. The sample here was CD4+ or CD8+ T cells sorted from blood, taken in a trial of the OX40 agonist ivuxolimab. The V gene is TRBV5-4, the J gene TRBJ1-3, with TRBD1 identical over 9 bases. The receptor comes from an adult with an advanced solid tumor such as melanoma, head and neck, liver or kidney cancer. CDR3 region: CASSLDRGLGNTIYF. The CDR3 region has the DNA TGTGCCAGCAGCTTGGACAGGGGGCTGGGAAACACCATATATTTT.